The rows below give T cell receptor beta chains drawn from one sample of a study of blood T cells in healthy people across ages. Each CDR3 protein gets one entry after TCRdb re-called the 5' RACE reads with MiXCR. The table includes around 1.5 million distinct CDR3 sequences, about 40% detected once. The sequencing sample was made of blood. These TCRs come from a woman between 18 and 30 years old in good health. Each CDR3 is given with its conserved first and last residue. A D gene is named only where the DNA matches it firmly. Clone size is not always given. Where it is, it says once, few, many or a class for expanded clones.

>TRBV27|NA|TRBJ1-1|NA
TGTGCCAGCAGTTTCGGCGTGGGCACTGAAGCTTTCTTT
CASSFGVGTEAFF
>TRBV27|NA|TRBJ2-1|NA
TGTGCCAGCAGTTCTCCCTCCCACGGAAGCTCCTACAATGAGCAGTTCTTC
CASSSPSHGSSYNEQFF
>TRBV5-1|TRBD1|TRBJ1-6|NA
TGCGCCAGCAAAATGGACAGGAACTCACCCCTCCACTTT
CASKMDRNSPLHF
>TRBV20-1|TRBD2|TRBJ2-1|NA
TGCAGTGCTAGAGATCGGGGGGGTTGGAATGAGCAGTTCTTC
CSARDRGGWNEQFF
>TRBV14|TRBD1|TRBJ1-1|NA
TGTGCCAGCAGCCAAGCCCTGACAGGGGCGTTGGACACTGAAGCTTTCTTT
CASSQALTGALDTEAFF
>TRBV29-1|NA|TRBJ2-5|NA
TGCAGCGTTGGGTACACGAGCGGCGGCTGGGCAGACACCCAGTACTTC
CSVGYTSGGWADTQYF
>TRBV7-9|NA|TRBJ2-7|NA
TGTGCCAGCAGCTCACACAGGAGCTCCTACGAGCAGTACTTC
CASSSHRSSYEQYF
>TRBV20-1|TRBD1|TRBJ1-2|few
TGCAGTGCCACAGCCCTGGGACAGGGTGAGCCTGCCTATGGCTACACCTTC
CSATALGQGEPAYGYTF
>TRBV5-1|NA|TRBJ1-2|once
TGCGCCAGCAGCTTGGCCTTGAGCCCGAGGGCGGATGGCTACACCTTC
CASSLALSPRADGYTF
>TRBV20-1|TRBD1|TRBJ1-3|NA
TGCAGTGCTTCCGGGACAGGGGGCTCTGGAAACACCATATATTTT
CSASGTGGSGNTIYF
>TRBV24-1|NA|TRBJ1-1|NA
TGTGCCATCAGTGAGGGAGGACGGAGTGAAGCTTTCTTT
CAISEGGRSEAFF